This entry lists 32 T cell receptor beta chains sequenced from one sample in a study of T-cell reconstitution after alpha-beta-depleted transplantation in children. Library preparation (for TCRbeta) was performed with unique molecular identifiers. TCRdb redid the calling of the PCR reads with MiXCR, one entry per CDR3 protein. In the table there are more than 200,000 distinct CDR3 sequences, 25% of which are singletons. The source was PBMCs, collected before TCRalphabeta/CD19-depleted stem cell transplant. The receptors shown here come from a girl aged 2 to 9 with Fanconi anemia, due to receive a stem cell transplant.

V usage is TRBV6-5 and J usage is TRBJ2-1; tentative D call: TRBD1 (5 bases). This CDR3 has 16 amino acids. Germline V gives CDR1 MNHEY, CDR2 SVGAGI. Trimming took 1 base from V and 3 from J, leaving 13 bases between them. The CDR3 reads CASSYFDSPDYNEQFF. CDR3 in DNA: TGTGCCAGCAGTTACTTCGACAGCCCAGACTACAATGAGCAGTTCTTC.

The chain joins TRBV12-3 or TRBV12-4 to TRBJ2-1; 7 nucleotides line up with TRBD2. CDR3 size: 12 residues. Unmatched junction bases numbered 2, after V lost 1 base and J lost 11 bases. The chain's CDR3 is CASSLEGTKQFF. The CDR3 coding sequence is TGTGCCAGCAGTTTAGAGGGGACTAAGCAGTTCTTC.

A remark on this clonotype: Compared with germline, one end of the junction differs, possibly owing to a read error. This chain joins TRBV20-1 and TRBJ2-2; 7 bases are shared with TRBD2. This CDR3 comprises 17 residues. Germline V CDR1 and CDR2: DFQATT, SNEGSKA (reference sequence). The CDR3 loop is CCARDARAGVNTGELFF. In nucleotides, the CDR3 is TGCTGTGCTAGAGATGCAAGGGCGGGGGTTAACACCGGGGAGCTGTTTTTT.

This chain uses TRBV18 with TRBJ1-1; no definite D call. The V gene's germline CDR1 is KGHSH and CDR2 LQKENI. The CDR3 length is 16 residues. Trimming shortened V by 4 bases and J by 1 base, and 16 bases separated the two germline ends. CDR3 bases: TGTGCCAGCTCACAATGGGAAGGCCTATCGAACACTGAAGCTTTCTTT. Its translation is CASSQWEGLSNTEAFF.

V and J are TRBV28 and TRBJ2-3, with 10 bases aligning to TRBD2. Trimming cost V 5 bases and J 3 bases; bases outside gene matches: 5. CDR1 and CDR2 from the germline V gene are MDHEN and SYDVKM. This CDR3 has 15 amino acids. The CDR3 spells CASSISSGSTDTQYF. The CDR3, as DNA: TGTGCCAGCAGTATCTCTAGCGGGAGTACAGATACGCAGTATTTT.

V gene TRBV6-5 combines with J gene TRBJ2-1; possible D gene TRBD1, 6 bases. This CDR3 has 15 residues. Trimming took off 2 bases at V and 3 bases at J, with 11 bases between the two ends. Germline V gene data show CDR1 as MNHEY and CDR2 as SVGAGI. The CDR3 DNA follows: TGTGCCAGCAGTTACGCAGGGGAGTTCTACAATGAGCAGTTCTTC. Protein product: CASSYAGEFYNEQFF.

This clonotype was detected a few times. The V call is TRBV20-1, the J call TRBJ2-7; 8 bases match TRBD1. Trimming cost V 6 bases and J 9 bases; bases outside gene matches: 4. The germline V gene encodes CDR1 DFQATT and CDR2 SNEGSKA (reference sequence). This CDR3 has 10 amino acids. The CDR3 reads CSADGQGQYF. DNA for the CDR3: TGCAGTGCCGATGGACAGGGGCAGTACTTC.

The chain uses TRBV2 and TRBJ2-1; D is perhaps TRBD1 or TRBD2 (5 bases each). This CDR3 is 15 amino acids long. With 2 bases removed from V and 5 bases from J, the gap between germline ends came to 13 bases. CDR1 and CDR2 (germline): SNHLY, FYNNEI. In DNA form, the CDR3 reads TGTGCCAGCAGTGAAACCGGGACGCTAGACAATGAGCAGTTCTTC. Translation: CASSETGTLDNEQFF.

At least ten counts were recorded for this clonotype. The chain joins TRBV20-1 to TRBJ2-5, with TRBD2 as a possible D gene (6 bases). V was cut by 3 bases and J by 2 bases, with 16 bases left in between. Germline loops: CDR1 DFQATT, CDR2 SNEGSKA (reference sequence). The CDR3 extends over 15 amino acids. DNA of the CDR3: TGCAGTGCTAGGGAAACAGCGGGCCGTCAAGAGACCCAGTACTTC. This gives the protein CSARETAGRQETQYF.

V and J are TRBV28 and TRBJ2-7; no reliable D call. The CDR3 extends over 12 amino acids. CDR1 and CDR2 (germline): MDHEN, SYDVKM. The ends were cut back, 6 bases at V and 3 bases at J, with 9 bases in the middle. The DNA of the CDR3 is TGTGCCAGCAGGCTGGCAGACTACGAGCAGTACTTC. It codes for CASRLADYEQYF.

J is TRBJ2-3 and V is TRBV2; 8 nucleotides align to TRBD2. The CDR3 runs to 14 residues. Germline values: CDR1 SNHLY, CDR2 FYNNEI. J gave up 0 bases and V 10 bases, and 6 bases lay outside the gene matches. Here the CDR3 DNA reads TGTGCCACCCAGCGGGAGATGAGCACAGATACGCAGTATTTT. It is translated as CATQREMSTDTQYF.

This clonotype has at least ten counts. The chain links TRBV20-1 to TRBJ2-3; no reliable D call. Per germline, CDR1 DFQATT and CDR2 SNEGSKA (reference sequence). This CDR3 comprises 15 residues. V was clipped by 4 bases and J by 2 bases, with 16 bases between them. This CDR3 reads CSATQWLLNTDTQYF. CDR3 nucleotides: TGCAGTGCTACTCAATGGCTACTAAACACAGATACGCAGTATTTT.

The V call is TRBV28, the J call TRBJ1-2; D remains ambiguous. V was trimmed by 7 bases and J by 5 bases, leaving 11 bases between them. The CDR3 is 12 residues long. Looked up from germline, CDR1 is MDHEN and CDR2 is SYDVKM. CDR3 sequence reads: CASTGTTYGYTF. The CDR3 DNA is TGTGCCAGCACGGGTACCACATATGGCTACACCTTC.

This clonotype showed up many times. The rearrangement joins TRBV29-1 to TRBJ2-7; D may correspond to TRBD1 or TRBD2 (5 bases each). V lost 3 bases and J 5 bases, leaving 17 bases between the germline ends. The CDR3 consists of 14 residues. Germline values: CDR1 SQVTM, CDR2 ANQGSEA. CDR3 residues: CSVDWGTRPNEQYF. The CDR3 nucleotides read TGCAGCGTTGATTGGGGGACCCGTCCCAACGAGCAGTACTTC.

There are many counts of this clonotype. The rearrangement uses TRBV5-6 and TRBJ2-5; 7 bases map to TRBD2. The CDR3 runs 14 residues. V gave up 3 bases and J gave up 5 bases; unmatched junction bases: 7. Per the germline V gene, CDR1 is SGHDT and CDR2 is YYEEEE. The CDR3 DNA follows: TGTGCCAGCAGCTCCACTAGCGCCGGGGAGACCCAGTACTTC. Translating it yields CASSSTSAGETQYF.

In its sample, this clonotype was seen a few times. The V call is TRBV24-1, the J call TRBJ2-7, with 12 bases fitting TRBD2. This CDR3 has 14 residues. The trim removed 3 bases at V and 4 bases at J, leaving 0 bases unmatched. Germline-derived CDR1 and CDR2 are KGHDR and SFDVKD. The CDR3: CATSDGLAGYEQYF. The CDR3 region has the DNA TGTGCCACCAGTGATGGACTAGCGGGGTACGAGCAGTACTTC.

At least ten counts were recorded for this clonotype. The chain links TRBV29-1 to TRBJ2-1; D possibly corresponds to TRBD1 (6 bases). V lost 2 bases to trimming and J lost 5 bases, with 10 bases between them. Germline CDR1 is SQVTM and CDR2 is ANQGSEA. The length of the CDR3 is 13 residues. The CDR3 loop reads CSVELNRDNEQFF. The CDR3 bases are TGCAGCGTTGAATTGAACAGGGACAATGAGCAGTTCTTC.

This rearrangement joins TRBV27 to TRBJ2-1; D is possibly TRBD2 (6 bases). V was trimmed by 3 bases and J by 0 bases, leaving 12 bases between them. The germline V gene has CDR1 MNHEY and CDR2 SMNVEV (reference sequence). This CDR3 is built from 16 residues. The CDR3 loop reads CASSFGGTSSYNEQFF. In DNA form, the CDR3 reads TGTGCCAGCAGTTTTGGCGGGACGAGCTCCTACAATGAGCAGTTCTTC.

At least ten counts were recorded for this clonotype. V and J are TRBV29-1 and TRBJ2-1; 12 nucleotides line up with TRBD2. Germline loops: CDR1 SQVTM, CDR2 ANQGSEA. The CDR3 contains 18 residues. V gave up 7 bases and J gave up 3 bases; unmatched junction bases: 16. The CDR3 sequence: CSAKGLAGGVLGYNEQFF. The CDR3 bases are TGCAGCGCTAAAGGGCTAGCGGGAGGGGTATTAGGCTACAATGAGCAGTTCTTC.

The CDR3 here is CSVEGAGTGGTAGPTQYF. CDR3 sequence (DNA): TGCAGCGTTGAAGGTGCTGGGACAGGGGGGACCGCTGGGCCTACGCAGTATTTT. This chain joins TRBV29-1 and TRBJ2-3; TRBD1 matches at 11 bases. The trim removed 1 base at V and 8 bases at J, leaving 17 bases unmatched. CDR1 and CDR2 (germline): SQVTM, ANQGSEA. The CDR3 has 18 amino acids.

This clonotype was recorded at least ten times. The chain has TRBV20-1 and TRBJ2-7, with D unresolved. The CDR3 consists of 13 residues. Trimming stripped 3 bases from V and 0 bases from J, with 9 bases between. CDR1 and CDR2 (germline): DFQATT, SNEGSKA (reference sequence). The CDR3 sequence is CSASAGHSYEQYF. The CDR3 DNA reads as TGCAGTGCTAGTGCCGGCCACTCCTACGAGCAGTACTTC.

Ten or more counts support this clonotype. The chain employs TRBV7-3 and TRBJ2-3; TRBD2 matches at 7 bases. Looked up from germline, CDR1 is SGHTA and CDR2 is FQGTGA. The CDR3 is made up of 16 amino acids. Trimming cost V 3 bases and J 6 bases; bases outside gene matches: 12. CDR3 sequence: CASSLTGTKNGDTQYF. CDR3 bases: TGTGCCAGCAGCTTGACCGGGACTAAGAACGGTGATACGCAGTATTTT.

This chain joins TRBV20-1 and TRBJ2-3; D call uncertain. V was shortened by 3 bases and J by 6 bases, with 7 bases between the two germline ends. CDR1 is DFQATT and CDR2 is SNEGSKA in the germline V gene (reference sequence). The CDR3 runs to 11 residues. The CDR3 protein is CSASHGDTQYF. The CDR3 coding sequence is TGCAGTGCTAGCCACGGCGATACGCAGTATTTT.

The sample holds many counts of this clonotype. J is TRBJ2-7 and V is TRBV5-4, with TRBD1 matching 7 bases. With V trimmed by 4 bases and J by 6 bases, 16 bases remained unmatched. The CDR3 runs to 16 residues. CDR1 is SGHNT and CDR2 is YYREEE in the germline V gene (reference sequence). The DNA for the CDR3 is TGTGCCAGCAGCCCCGATCCGACAGGGTCCGGCGGCGAGCAGTACTTC. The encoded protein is CASSPDPTGSGGEQYF.

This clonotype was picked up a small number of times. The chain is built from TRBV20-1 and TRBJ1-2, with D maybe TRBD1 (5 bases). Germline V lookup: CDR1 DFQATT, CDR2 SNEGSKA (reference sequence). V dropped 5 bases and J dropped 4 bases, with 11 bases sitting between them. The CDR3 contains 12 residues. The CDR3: CSAADSSYGYTF. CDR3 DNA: TGCAGTGCTGCCGACAGCTCCTATGGCTACACCTTC.

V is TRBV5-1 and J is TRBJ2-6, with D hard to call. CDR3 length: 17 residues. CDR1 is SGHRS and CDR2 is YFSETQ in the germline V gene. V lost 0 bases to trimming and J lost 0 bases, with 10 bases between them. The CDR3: CASSLAWAPSGANVLTF. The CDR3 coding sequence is TGCGCCAGCAGCTTGGCGTGGGCACCCTCTGGGGCCAACGTCCTGACTTTC.

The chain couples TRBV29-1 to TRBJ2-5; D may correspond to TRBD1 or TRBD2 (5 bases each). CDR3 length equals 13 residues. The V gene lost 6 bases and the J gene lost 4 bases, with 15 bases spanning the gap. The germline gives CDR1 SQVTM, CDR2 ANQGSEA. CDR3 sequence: CSVRMGDGETQYF. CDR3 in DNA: TGCAGCGTCCGGATGGGGGACGGAGAGACCCAGTACTTC.

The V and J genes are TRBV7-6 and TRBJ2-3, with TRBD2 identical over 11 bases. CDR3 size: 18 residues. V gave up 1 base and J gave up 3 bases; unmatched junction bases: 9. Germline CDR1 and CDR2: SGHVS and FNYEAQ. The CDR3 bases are TGTGCCAGCAGCTTAGTCGGTAGCGGGAGGGCCGGGACAGATACGCAGTATTTT. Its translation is CASSLVGSGRAGTDTQYF.

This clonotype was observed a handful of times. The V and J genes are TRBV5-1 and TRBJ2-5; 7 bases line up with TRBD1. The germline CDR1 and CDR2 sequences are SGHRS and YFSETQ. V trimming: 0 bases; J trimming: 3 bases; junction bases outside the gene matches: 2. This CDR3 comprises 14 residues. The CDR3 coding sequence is TGCGCCAGCAGCTTGGTAACAGGGGAAGAGACCCAGTACTTC. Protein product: CASSLVTGEETQYF.

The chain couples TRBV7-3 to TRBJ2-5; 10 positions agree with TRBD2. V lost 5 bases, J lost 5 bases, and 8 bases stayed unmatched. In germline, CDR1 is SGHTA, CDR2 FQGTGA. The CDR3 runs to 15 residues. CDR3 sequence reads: CASSLRAGGPETQYF. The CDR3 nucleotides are TGTGCCAGCAGCCTACGAGCGGGAGGGCCGGAGACCCAGTACTTC.

For the CDR3, the DNA is TGCAGTGCTAGACCAGACAGGCATCAGCCCCAGCATTTT. Its translation: CSARPDRHQPQHF. The gene calls are TRBV20-1 and TRBJ1-5; D is perhaps TRBD1 (6 bases). V shed 2 bases and J shed 5 bases, with 10 bases lying between them. CDR3 length equals 13 residues. Per the germline V gene, CDR1 is DFQATT and CDR2 is SNEGSKA (reference sequence).

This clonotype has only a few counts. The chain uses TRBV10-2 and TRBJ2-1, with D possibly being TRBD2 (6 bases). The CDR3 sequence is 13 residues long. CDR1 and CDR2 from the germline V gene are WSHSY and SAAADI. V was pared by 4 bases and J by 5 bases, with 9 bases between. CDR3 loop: CASSGLANNEQFF. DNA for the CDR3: TGCGCCAGCAGTGGGCTAGCGAACAATGAGCAGTTCTTC.